This T cell receptor (beta chain) was retrieved from a study of beta chain features in type 1 diabetes. The ends were cut back, 2 bases at V and 4 bases at J, with 6 bases in the middle. This CDR3 is built from 13 residues. Looked up from germline, CDR1 is SGHAT and CDR2 is FQNNGV. This clone appeared a few times. The investigators reverse transcribed all of the isolated RNA, so they sequenced expressed TCRB transcripts. This table comes from immunoSEQ multiplex PCR, and its TCRdb copy is limited to in-frame clones, with some not included. The sample records 810,000 or so clones, 15% to 20% being singletons.

The clonotype was recovered from a woman aged 18-29 years in good health. V is TRBV11-2 and J is TRBJ1-5, with D unresolved. Source material: naive CD4+ T cells from blood. The chain's CDR3 is CASSLSENQPQHF. The CDR3 bases are TGTGCCAGCAGCTTATCTGAGAATCAGCCCCAGCATTTT.